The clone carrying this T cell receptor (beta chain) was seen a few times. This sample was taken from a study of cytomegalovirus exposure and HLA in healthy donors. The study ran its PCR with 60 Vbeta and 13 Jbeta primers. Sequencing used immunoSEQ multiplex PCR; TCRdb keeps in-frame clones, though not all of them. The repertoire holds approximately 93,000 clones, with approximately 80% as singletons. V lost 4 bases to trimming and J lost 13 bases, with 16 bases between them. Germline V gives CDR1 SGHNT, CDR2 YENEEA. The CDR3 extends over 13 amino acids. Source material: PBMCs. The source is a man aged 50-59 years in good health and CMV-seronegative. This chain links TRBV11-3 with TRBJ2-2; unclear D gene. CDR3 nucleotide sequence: TGTGCCAGCAGCTCTAGTTTATCTCCCTCGCTGTTTTTT. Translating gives CASSSSLSPSLFF.